This is a list of T cell receptor beta chains from one sample in a study of T-cell reconstitution after alpha-beta-depleted transplantation in children. TCRdb independently ran MiXCR on the PCR reads; one entry per CDR3 protein. The table has some 15,000 distinct CDR3 sequences, approximately 5.1% seen once. Sequencing was performed on PBMCs, taken before TCRalphabeta/CD19-depleted stem cell transplant. These receptors all come from a boy aged 5-17 years with acute lymphoblastic leukemia, due to receive a stem cell transplant. The CDR3 runs from the conserved cysteine through the conserved F or W. The D gene is left open where the match is weak. The size entry gives once, few, many or a size class.

>TRBV29-1|TRBJ2-7|TRBD1|medium-sized
TGCAGCGTTGAGGACAGGGTCACGTACGAGCAGTACTTC
CSVEDRVTYEQYF
>TRBV27|TRBJ2-4|.|many
TGTGCCAGCAGTTTAGGGGGGGCAGACATTCAGTACTTC
CASSLGGADIQYF
>TRBV6-5|TRBJ1-2|TRBD1|many
TGTGCCAGCAGTTACAAACATCCCGGGACAGGGATGGACCCTTATGGCTACACCTTC
CASSYKHPGTGMDPYGYTF
>TRBV28|TRBJ2-1|TRBD2|many
TGTGCCAGCAAGGCGGGGGGGCGGGAGCAGTTCTTC
CASKAGGREQFF
>TRBV27|TRBJ1-5|.|many
TGTGCCAGCAGTCCCACAACGACAGGACATTGGAGCAATCAGCCCCAGCATTTT
CASSPTTTGHWSNQPQHF
>TRBV2|TRBJ1-1|.|many
TGTGCCAGCAGACTCCGGGACACAGAAATGAACACTGAAGCTTTCTTT
CASRLRDTEMNTEAFF
>TRBV11-2|TRBJ1-2|.|large
TGTGCCAGCAGCTTCGGAGGCACTGGAAACTATGGCTACACCTTC
CASSFGGTGNYGYTF
>TRBV25-1|TRBJ2-2|TRBD1|many
TGTGCCAGCAGTCCTAGGGGGACAGGGATCACCGGGGAGCTGTTTTTT
CASSPRGTGITGELFF
>TRBV6-1|TRBJ1-5|.|medium-sized
TGTGCCAGCAGTGAATTGCAGGGTTCAAACCAGCCCCAGCATTTT
CASSELQGSNQPQHF
>TRBV20-1|TRBJ2-1|TRBD2|medium-sized
TGCAGTGCTGCTGACCGGGAGGGAAATGAGCAGTTCTTC
CSAADREGNEQFF
>TRBV7-6|TRBJ1-3|.|few
TGTGCCAGCAGCGGAAGCTCTGGAAACACCATATATTTT
CASSGSSGNTIYF
>TRBV5-1|TRBJ2-1|TRBD2|many
TGCGCCAGCAGCCCCCGGGAAGCGGGGGACTATTACAATGAGCAGTTCTTC
CASSPREAGDYYNEQFF
>TRBV6-4|TRBJ2-1|TRBD1|many
TGTGCCAGCAGTGGGACAGGGAGAGGTGAGCAGTTCTTC
CASSGTGRGEQFF
>TRBV4-1|TRBJ1-4|.|many
TGCGCCAGCAGCCAAGGGGGCGTAACTAATGAAAAACTGTTTTTT
CASSQGGVTNEKLFF
>TRBV11-2|TRBJ2-7|TRBD2|many
TGTGCCAGCAGCCCCGGGCAGGGAGGGCTAGCGGGGAGGCAGTACTTC
CASSPGQGGLAGRQYF
>TRBV18|TRBJ1-1|.|many
TGTGCCAGCTCACCGGATCTGAACACTGAAGCTTTCTTT
CASSPDLNTEAFF
>TRBV4-3|TRBJ2-1|.|many
TGCGCCAGCAGCCAAGATAGTACGGGGGAGGACCCCTACAATGAGCAGTTCTTC
CASSQDSTGEDPYNEQFF
>TRBV19|TRBJ1-1|TRBD1|many
TGTGCCGCCTCACCGGGACAGATTATGAACACTGAAGCTTTCTTT
CAASPGQIMNTEAFF
>TRBV18|TRBJ1-4|.|many
TGTGCCAGCTCACGAGGGTGGAAGACTAATGAAAAACTGTTTTTT
CASSRGWKTNEKLFF
>TRBV4-3|TRBJ2-2|.|many
TGCGCCAGCAGCCAAGATTGGGGGAAAGTCGGCACCGGGGAGCTGTTTTTT
CASSQDWGKVGTGELFF
>TRBV20-1|TRBJ2-2|.|few
TGCAGTGCTAGATCGGCCAGGGGCGGGACGAACACCGGGGAGCTGTTTTTT
CSARSARGGTNTGELFF
>TRBV7-2|TRBJ2-7|.|many
TGTGCCAGCAGCCTTGGGCCCGTTACTCGGGAGCAGTACTTC
CASSLGPVTREQYF